Listed here are 19 T cell receptor beta chains from one sample, sequenced in a study of T-cell memory formation after mild COVID-19. MiXCR, applied by TCRdb to the 5' RACE reads, yields one record per CDR3 protein. This sample yields approximately 560,000 distinct CDR3 sequences, of which 15% to 20% are seen a single time; roughly 8% belongs to the top ten. Sequencing used PBMCs or a T cell subset sorted from them (not recorded which). The receptors here all came from an adult woman who had mild COVID-19 (a few samples of this study predate the infection). Cell type and time point are not known.

The CDR3 protein is CASSYTAGPERELFF. In DNA, the CDR3 is TGTGCCAGCAGCTATACGGCGGGGCCGGAGAGGGAGCTGTTTTTT. The V gene is TRBV7-8, the J gene TRBJ2-2; D may be TRBD2 (6 bases). The germline CDR1 and CDR2 sequences are SGHVS and FQNEAQ. The V end lost 4 bases, the J end lost 9 bases, and 18 bases lay between the germline ends. The CDR3 extends over 15 amino acids. Complete variable domain (other parts from reference TRBV7-8 and TRBJ2-2): GAGVSQSPRYKVAKRGQDVALRCDPISGHVSLFWYQQALGQGPEFLTYFQNEAQLDKSGLPSDRFFAERPEGSVSTLKIQRTQQEDSAVYLCASSYTAGPERELFFGEGSRLTVL.

This chain joins TRBV11-2 and TRBJ2-3; no firm D call. In germline, CDR1 is SGHAT, CDR2 FQNNGV. This CDR3 is 13 amino acids long. The V gene lost 5 bases and the J gene lost 3 bases, with 9 bases spanning the gap. CDR3 sequence (DNA): TGTGCCAGCAGCCAACCGGCGACAGATACGCAGTATTTT. Its protein is CASSQPATDTQYF.

In its sample, this clonotype was seen a few times. The rearrangement uses TRBV24-1 and TRBJ2-1, with a weak D call TRBD2 (5 bases). Germline CDR1 reads KGHDR; CDR2 reads SFDVKD. V was pared by 8 bases and J by 8 bases, with 18 bases between. The CDR3 contains 14 residues. The CDR3 is CATKGTSGRDEQFF. The CDR3 nucleotides read TGTGCCACCAAAGGAACTAGTGGGCGGGATGAGCAGTTCTTC.

In the case of this clonotype: One junction end disagrees with the germline gene, perhaps due to a read error. The chain links TRBV7-3 to TRBJ2-5, with TRBD2 matching 12 bases. CDR3 length: 17 residues. The germline V gene has CDR1 SGHTA and CDR2 FQGTGA. The CDR3 DNA sequence: TGTGTCAGCAGCTTAAAGCTAGCGGGAGGGATCGGAGAGACCCAGTACTTC. Its translation is CVSSLKLAGGIGETQYF.

The genes are TRBV7-6 and TRBJ2-1; 8 bases agree with TRBD2. Germline CDR1 and CDR2: SGHVS and FNYEAQ. The junction had 12 bases not matched to a gene; V was cut back by 6 bases and J by 5 bases. This CDR3 has 16 amino acids. The CDR3 sequence is CASSQLGTRGNNEQFF. The DNA of the CDR3 is TGTGCCAGCAGTCAACTCGGGACTAGAGGAAACAATGAGCAGTTCTTC.

This clonotype was picked up many times. The chain carries TRBV6-5 and TRBJ2-6; D not resolved. Trimming left V 5 bases short and J 2 bases short, with 10 bases between. The germline V gene has CDR1 MNHEY and CDR2 SVGAGI. CDR3 length: 15 amino acids. CDR3: CASSDGSAGANVLTF. The CDR3 nucleotides read TGTGCCAGCAGTGACGGGTCCGCTGGGGCCAACGTCCTGACTTTC.

Only a few counts were recorded for this clonotype. The chain couples TRBV29-1 to TRBJ2-7, with TRBD1 as a possible D gene (6 bases). Trimming pared 1 base from V and 2 bases from J, leaving 12 bases between. Germline loops: CDR1 SQVTM, CDR2 ANQGSEA. This CDR3 spans 14 amino acids. The CDR3 DNA follows: TGCAGCGTTGAAGTACCAGGGGTCGCCTACGAGCAGTACTTC. Its translation is CSVEVPGVAYEQYF.

This clonotype was counted between two and nine times. The chain couples TRBV6-5 to TRBJ1-1; 8 bases are shared with TRBD1. V lost 7 bases and J lost 3; bases outside the gene matches: 4. Germline V gives CDR1 MNHEY, CDR2 SVGAGI. The CDR3 is 13 residues long. In nucleotides, the CDR3 is TGTGCCAGCACCTCGGACAGGGACACTGAAGCTTTCTTT. As protein: CASTSDRDTEAFF.

There are a few counts of this clonotype. The CDR3 region is CASSQDWTAVNEKLFF. As DNA, the CDR3 is TGCGCCAGCAGCCAAGACTGGACAGCCGTTAATGAAAAACTGTTTTTT. The chain recombines TRBV4-3 with TRBJ1-4; possible D gene TRBD1, 6 bases. Deletions cut 0 bases from V and 4 bases from J, with 12 bases between. Germline CDR1 LGHNA, CDR2 YSLEER. The length of the CDR3 is 16 residues.

The CDR3, as DNA: TGTGCCAGCAGCCCCGCGGGGGGGACAGCCTATGGCTACACCTTC. It translates to CASSPAGGTAYGYTF. The chain is built from TRBV7-2 and TRBJ1-2; 7 bases match TRBD1. J gave up 4 bases and V 5 bases, and 10 bases lay outside the gene matches. CDR1 and CDR2 from the germline V gene are SGHTA and FQGNSA. The CDR3 length is 15 residues.

This clonotype was counted between two and nine times. The chain carries TRBV5-1 and TRBJ2-1; TRBD2 matches at 7 bases. Germline V CDR1 and CDR2: SGHRS, YFSETQ. The CDR3 totals 15 residues. V lost 0 bases and J lost 5; bases outside the gene matches: 5. CDR3 residues: CASSLVLADDNEQFF. CDR3 sequence (DNA): TGCGCCAGCAGCTTGGTTCTAGCGGATGACAATGAGCAGTTCTTC.

This clonotype was observed a few times. The chain has TRBV24-1 and TRBJ2-1; 7 positions match TRBD1. The CDR3 covers 16 residues. Germline CDR1 KGHDR, CDR2 SFDVKD. Losses at the gene ends were 3 bases for V and 7 bases for J; bases not matched to a gene: 11. The CDR3 DNA sequence: TGTGCCACCAGTGATCCCGGACAGGCCCTCGGGAATGAGCAGTTCTTC. It codes for CATSDPGQALGNEQFF.

The chain employs TRBV20-1 and TRBJ2-7, with TRBD2 as a possible D gene (5 bases). V was cut by 1 base and J by 4 bases, with 14 bases left in between. The CDR3 covers 14 residues. Germline lookup yields CDR1 DFQATT and CDR2 SNEGSKA (reference sequence). DNA for the CDR3: TGCAGTGCTAGAGTAGGAGGCCTTGGGTACGAGCAGTACTTC. Protein: CSARVGGLGYEQYF.

This clonotype has just a few counts. This rearrangement joins TRBV21-1 to TRBJ2-4; the table's D call, TRBD1, was not checked against the DNA. TRBV21-1 is a recognized pseudogene. This CDR3 spans 19 amino acids. The CDR3 DNA follows: TGTGCCAGCAGCAAGGATCCCCGAATGGACAGGCTAGCCAAAAACATTCAGTACTTC. This codes for CASSKDPRMDRLAKNIQYF.

In its sample, this clonotype was seen a few times. CDR3 nucleotide sequence: TGTGCCAGCAGTCCCGTCCGGGGGGGGCGAGACAATGAGCAGTTCTTC. This encodes CASSPVRGGRDNEQFF. V is TRBV12-3 or TRBV12-4 and J is TRBJ2-1, with 8 bases that match TRBD2. V was pared by 5 bases and J by 5 bases, with 11 bases of the junction left unmatched. The CDR3 length is 16 residues.

This chain links TRBV24-1 with TRBJ2-3; D uncertain. Germline V gene data show CDR1 as KGHDR and CDR2 as SFDVKD. V was cut by 4 bases and J by 6 bases, with 10 bases left in between. The CDR3 contains 13 residues. In DNA form, the CDR3 reads TGTGCCACCAGTGACTATTTAGGGGATACGCAGTATTTT. Protein product: CATSDYLGDTQYF.

The CDR3, as DNA: TGTGCCAGCAGTTTATCTCCCGGAGGGGGGGCCGGGGAGCTGTTTTTT. Protein product: CASSLSPGGGAGELFF. The gene calls are TRBV27 and TRBJ2-2; possible D gene TRBD2, 7 bases. Trimming took off 0 bases at V and 6 bases at J, with 14 bases between the two ends. CDR1 is MNHEY and CDR2 is SMNVEV in the germline V gene (reference sequence). The CDR3 runs 16 residues.

V gene TRBV7-6 combines with J gene TRBJ2-7; a possible D gene is TRBD1 (6 bases). The CDR3 spans 17 residues. The germline CDR1 and CDR2 sequences are SGHVS and FNYEAQ. The germline V and J ends were trimmed by 4 bases and 2 bases, with 21 bases remaining between them. CDR3 nucleotides: TGTGCCAGCAGCTCGTGGCCGCAGGGGCGGGCGACCTACGAGCAGTACTTC. It encodes CASSSWPQGRATYEQYF.

The V call is TRBV5-1, the J call TRBJ2-5; no definite D call. Per the germline V gene, CDR1 is SGHRS and CDR2 is YFSETQ. Trimming took off 8 bases at V and 5 bases at J, with 7 bases between the two ends. This CDR3 has 10 residues. The CDR3 coding sequence is TGCGCCAGAGGGTTGGAGACCCAGTACTTC. Its translation is CARGLETQYF.